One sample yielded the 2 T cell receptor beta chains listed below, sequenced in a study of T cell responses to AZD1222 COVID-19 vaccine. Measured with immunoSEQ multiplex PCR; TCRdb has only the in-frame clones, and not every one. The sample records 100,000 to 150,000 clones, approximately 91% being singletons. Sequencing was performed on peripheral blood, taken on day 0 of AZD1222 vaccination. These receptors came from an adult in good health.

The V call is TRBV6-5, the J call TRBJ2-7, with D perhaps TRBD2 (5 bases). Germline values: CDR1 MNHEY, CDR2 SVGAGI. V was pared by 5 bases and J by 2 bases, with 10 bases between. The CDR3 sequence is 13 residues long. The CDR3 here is CASSSVGAYEQYF. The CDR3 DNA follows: TGTGCCAGCAGTAGTGTCGGGGCCTACGAGCAGTACTTC.

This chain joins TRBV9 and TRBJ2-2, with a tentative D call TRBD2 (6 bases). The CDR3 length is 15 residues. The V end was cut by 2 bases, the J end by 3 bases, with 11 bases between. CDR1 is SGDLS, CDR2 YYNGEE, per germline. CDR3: CASSVGLRHTGELFF. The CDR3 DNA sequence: TGTGCCAGCAGCGTGGGACTCCGGCACACCGGGGAGCTGTTTTTT.